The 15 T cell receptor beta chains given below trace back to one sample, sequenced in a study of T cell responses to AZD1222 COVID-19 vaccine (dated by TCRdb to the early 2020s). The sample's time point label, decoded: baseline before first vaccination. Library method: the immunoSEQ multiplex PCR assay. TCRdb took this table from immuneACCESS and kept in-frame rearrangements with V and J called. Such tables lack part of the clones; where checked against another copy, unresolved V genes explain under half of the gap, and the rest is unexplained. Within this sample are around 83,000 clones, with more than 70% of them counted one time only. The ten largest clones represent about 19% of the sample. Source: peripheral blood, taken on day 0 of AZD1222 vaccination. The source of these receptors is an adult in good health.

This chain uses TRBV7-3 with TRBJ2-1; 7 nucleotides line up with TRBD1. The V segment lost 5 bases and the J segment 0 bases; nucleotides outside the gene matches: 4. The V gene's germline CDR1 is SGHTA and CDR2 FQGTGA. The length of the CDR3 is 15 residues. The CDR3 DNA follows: TGTGCCAGCAGCCCTGGGACAGACTCCTACAATGAGCAGTTCTTC. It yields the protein CASSPGTDSYNEQFF.

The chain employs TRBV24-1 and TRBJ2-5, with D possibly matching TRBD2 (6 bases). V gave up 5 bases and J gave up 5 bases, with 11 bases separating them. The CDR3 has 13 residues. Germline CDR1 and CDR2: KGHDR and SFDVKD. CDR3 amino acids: CATSVAGWETQYF. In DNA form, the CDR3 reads TGTGCCACCAGTGTTGCGGGGTGGGAGACCCAGTACTTC.

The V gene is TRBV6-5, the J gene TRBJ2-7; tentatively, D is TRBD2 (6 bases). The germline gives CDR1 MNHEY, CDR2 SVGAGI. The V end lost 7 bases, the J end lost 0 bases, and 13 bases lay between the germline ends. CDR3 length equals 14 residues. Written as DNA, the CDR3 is TGTGCCAGCAAGGGACTTCCGAGCTCCTACGAGCAGTACTTC. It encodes CASKGLPSSYEQYF.

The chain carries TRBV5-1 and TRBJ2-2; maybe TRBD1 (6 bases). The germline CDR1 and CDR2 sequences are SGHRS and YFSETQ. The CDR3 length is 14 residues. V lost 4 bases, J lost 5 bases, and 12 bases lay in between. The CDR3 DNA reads TGCGCCAGCAGCGGGGACACGGGGACCGGGGAGCTGTTTTTT. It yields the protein CASSGDTGTGELFF. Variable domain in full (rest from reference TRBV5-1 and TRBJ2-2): KAGVTQTPRYLIKTRGQQVTLSCSPISGHRSVSWYQQTPGQGLQFLFEYFSETQRNKGNFPGRFSGRQFSNSRSEMNVSTLELGDSALYLCASSGDTGTGELFFGEGSRLTVL.

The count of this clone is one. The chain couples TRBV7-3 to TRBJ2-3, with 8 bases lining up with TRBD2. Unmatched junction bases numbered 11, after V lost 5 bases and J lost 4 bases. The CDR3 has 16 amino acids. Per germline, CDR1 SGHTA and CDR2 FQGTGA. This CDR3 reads CASSPGAGESADTQYF. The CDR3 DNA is TGTGCCAGCAGCCCAGGAGCGGGAGAGTCGGCAGATACGCAGTATTTT.

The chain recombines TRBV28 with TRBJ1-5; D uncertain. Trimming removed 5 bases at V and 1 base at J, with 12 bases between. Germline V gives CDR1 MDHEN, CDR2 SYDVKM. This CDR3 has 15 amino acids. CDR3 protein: CASSGYLESNQPQHF. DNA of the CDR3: TGTGCCAGCAGTGGGTACCTCGAGAGCAATCAGCCCCAGCATTTT.

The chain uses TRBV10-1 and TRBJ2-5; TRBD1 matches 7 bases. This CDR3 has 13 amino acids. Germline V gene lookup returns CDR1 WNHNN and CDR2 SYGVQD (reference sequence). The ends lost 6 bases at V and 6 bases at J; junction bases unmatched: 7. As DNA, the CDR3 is TGCGCCAGCAGACAGGGGTCGAGGAAGACCCAGTACTTC. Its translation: CASRQGSRKTQYF.

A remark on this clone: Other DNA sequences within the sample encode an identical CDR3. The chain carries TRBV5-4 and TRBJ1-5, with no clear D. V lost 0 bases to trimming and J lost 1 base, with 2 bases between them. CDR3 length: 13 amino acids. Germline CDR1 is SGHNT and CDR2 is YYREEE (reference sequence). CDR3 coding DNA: TGTGCCAGCAGCTTGGACAGCAATCAGCCCCAGCATTTT. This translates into CASSLDSNQPQHF.

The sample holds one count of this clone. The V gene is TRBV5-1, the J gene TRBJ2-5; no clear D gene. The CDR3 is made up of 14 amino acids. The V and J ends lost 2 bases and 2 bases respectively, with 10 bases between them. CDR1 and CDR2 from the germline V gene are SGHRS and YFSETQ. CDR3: CASSLGQPQETQYF. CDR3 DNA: TGCGCCAGCAGCTTAGGGCAGCCTCAAGAGACCCAGTACTTC.

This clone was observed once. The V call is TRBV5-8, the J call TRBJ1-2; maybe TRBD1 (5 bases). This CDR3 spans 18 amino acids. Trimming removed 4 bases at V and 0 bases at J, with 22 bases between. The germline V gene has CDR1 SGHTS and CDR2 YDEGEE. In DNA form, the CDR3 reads TGTGCCAGCAGCCGCAGGTCTCCGATAGGGGAAACTAACTATGGCTACACCTTC. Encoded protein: CASSRRSPIGETNYGYTF.

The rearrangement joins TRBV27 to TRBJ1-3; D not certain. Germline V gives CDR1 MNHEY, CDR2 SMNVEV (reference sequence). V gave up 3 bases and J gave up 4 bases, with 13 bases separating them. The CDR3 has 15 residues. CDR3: CASSFDGSNGNTIYF. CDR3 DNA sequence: TGTGCCAGCAGTTTCGACGGGAGCAACGGAAACACCATATATTTT.

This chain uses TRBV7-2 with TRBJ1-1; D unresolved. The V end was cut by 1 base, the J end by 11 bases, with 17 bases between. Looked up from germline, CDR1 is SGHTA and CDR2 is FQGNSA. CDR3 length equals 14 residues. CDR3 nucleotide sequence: TGTGCCAGCAGCTTAGATTTCGTGGGCCTAGAGGCTTTCTTT. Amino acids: CASSLDFVGLEAFF. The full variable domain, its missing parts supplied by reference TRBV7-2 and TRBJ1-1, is GAGVSQSPSNKVTEKGKDVELRCDPISGHTALYWYRQSLGQGLEFLIYFQGNSAPDKSGLPSDRFSAERTGGSVSTLTIQRTQQEDSAVYLCASSLDFVGLEAFFGQGTRLTVV.

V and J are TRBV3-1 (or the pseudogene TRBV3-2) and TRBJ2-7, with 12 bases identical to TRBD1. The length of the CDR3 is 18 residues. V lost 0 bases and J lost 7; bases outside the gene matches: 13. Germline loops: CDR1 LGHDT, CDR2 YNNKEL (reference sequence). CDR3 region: CASSQEDQRDRGHGEQYF. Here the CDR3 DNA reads TGTGCCAGCAGCCAAGAAGATCAAAGGGACAGGGGGCACGGTGAGCAGTACTTC.

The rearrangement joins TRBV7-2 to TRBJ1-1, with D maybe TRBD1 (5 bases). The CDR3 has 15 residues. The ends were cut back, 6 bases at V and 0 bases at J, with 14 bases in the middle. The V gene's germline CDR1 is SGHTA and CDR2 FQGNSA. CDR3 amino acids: CASSRGARMNTEAFF. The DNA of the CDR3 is TGTGCCAGCAGTCGCGGGGCGAGGATGAACACTGAAGCTTTCTTT.

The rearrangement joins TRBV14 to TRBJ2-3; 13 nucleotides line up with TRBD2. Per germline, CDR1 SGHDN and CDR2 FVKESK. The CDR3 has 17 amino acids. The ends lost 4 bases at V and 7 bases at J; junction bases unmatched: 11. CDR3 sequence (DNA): TGTGCCAGCAGCCTAACTCCGGGACTAGCGGGGAGAAATACGCAGTATTTT. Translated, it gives CASSLTPGLAGRNTQYF.